A selection of T cell receptor beta chains follows, all from one sample in a study of human T cells and chemical hapten exposure. From the 5' RACE reads, TCRdb called clonotypes with MiXCR, one entry per CDR3 protein. The repertoire holds about 81,000 distinct CDR3 sequences, with more than 7% as singletons. The origin of the receptors is a male donor in good health. Each CDR3 is given with its conserved first and last residue. Each record gives: V gene, J gene, D gene, clone size, CDR3 DNA, CDR3 protein. D genes are given only for firm matches. Only part of the rows carry a size: once, few, many, or a class if the clone is expanded.

>TRBV7-2|TRBJ2-3|.|once
TGTGCCAGCAGCTTAAGCCGCGGACGCACAGATACGCAGTATTTT
CASSLSRGRTDTQYF
>TRBV30|TRBJ2-2|TRBD1|few
TGTGCCTGGAGTAAGGCTCCGAGACAGGGGAACACCGGGGAGCTGTTTTTT
CAWSKAPRQGNTGELFF
>TRBV5-1|TRBJ2-7|TRBD1|few
TGCGCCAGCAGCCCGACAGGGAACGAGCAGTACTTC
CASSPTGNEQYF
>TRBV20-1|TRBJ2-3|.|many
TGCAGTGCTAGAAGGGGGGGCGGAACAGATACGCAGTATTTT
CSARRGGGTDTQYF
>TRBV18|TRBJ1-6|TRBD1|.
TGTGCCAGCTCACCGTTGACAGGGGAAGAATCACCCCTCCACTTT
CASSPLTGEESPLHF
>TRBV6-6|TRBJ1-1|.|many
TGTGCCAGCAGTGGCGTCGAGGGACGATCTTTCTTT
CASSGVEGRSFF
>TRBV20-1|TRBJ2-5|TRBD2|many
TGCAGTGCTACGGGCAAAGCGGGAGGGGTGGAGACCCAGTACTTC
CSATGKAGGVETQYF
>TRBV6-5|TRBJ2-2|.|many
TGTGCCAGCAGTTACAGGGCGGGGTGGGAGCTGTTTTTT
CASSYRAGWELFF
>TRBV14|TRBJ2-5|TRBD2|.
TGTGCCAGCAGCCATTATCTAGCGGAACTTAAAAAAGAGACCCAGTACTTC
CASSHYLAELKKETQYF
>TRBV20-1|TRBJ1-1|.|.
TGCAGTGCTAGTGAGGGACACCCGCATGAAGCTTTCTTT
CSASEGHPHEAFF
>TRBV20-1|TRBJ1-5|TRBD1|.
TGCAGTGCTAGAGATAGATTCGCGGGACAGGAGATCAATCAGCCCCAGCATTTT
CSARDRFAGQEINQPQHF
>TRBV19|TRBJ1-6|.|.
TGTGCCAGTAGTACCCCACAAGACAGCGCGAGCTCCTATAATTCACCCCTCCACTTT
CASSTPQDSASSYNSPLHF
>TRBV4-3|TRBJ2-1|.|.
TGCGCCAGCAGCCAAGAAGGGGGGTACAATGAGCAGTTCTTC
CASSQEGGYNEQFF
>TRBV5-4|TRBJ2-3|TRBD2|.
TGTGCCAGCAGCTTGCGGCGGGAGAACAGGGATACGCAGTATTTT
CASSLRRENRDTQYF
>TRBV5-5|TRBJ1-1|.|few
TGTGCCAGCAGCTTGACAGGGCTACCGAACACTGAAGCTTTCTTT
CASSLTGLPNTEAFF
>TRBV6-2/TRBV6-3|TRBJ1-1|.|.
TGTGCCAGCAGTTACGTGCACCAACCGAACACTGAAGCTTTCTTT
CASSYVHQPNTEAFF
>TRBV27|TRBJ2-5|.|few
TGTGCCAGCAGTCCATCAACTGGGGGATACACCCAGTACTTC
CASSPSTGGYTQYF
>TRBV7-2|TRBJ1-5|.|few
TGTGCCAGCAGCTTAGAAGACGACGGCAATCAGCCCCAGCATTTT
CASSLEDDGNQPQHF
>TRBV6-6|TRBJ2-5|TRBD2|.
TGTGCCAGCAGTCCCCGACTAGCGGGGGGATACCAAGAGACCCAGTACTTC
CASSPRLAGGYQETQYF
>TRBV2|TRBJ2-2|.|many
TGTGCCAGCAGCAGCCGCGGCGGGACTTTGAACACCGGGGAGCTGTTTTTT
CASSSRGGTLNTGELFF
>TRBV5-5|TRBJ1-1|.|.
TGTGCCAGCAGCTTTGGGGGGATCTCTGAAGCTTTCTTT
CASSFGGISEAFF
>TRBV12-3/TRBV12-4|TRBJ1-2|.|few
TGTGCCTCCAGGTTAGGGGATGGCTACACCTTC
CASRLGDGYTF
>TRBV2|TRBJ2-3|.|.
TGTGCCAGCAGTGAAATGCGGGACAAAGGTGCAGATACGCAGTATTTT
CASSEMRDKGADTQYF
>TRBV11-1|TRBJ2-1|TRBD2|.
TGTGCCAGCAGCTTAGACCTACTAGCGGGAGTTACCCATGAGCAGTTCTTC
CASSLDLLAGVTHEQFF
>TRBV10-1|TRBJ1-1|.|many
TGCGCCAGCAGTCATGCCGGGACCTCAGAAGCTTTCTTT
CASSHAGTSEAFF
>TRBV2|TRBJ2-3|.|.
TGTGCCAGCAGTGAATATGGGTCGAGCACAGATACGCAGTATTTT
CASSEYGSSTDTQYF
>TRBV5-1|TRBJ2-1|.|.
TGCGCCAGCAGCAGAGGACAGTTCGATGAGCAGTTCTTC
CASSRGQFDEQFF
>TRBV18|TRBJ2-7|TRBD1|.
TGTGCCAGCTCACCCCGGGACAGGACTACCTACGAGCAGTACTTC
CASSPRDRTTYEQYF
>TRBV5-1|TRBJ2-4|TRBD2|.
TGCGCCAGCAGCTCGGCTAGCGGGAGAGTGGCCAAAAACATTCAGTACTTC
CASSSASGRVAKNIQYF
>TRBV6-5|TRBJ2-3|TRBD2|many
TGTGCCAGCAGTTACTCGACTAGCGGGGGCACAGATACGCAGTATTTT
CASSYSTSGGTDTQYF
>TRBV7-9|TRBJ1-1|.|few
TGTGCCAGCAGCTTAGTATCGGGGATTGAAGCTTTCTTT
CASSLVSGIEAFF
>TRBV20-1|TRBJ2-7|TRBD1|many
TGCAGTGCGAGGACAGGGGGCGAGCAGTACTTC
CSARTGGEQYF
>TRBV18|TRBJ2-4|.|many
TGTGCCAGTTCCCTGTTAGCCAAAAACATTCAGTACTTC
CASSLLAKNIQYF
>TRBV2|TRBJ2-3|TRBD1|many
TGTGCCAGCAGTTTACCGACAGGGGAAGATACGCAGTATTTT
CASSLPTGEDTQYF
>TRBV12-3/TRBV12-4|TRBJ1-1|.|many
TGTGCCAGCAGTTTGAGGCGGAACACTGAAGCTTTCTTT
CASSLRRNTEAFF
>TRBV5-1|TRBJ2-2|.|few
TGCGCCAGCAGCTTGAGTGCGGGATTGACACCCGGGGAGCTGTTTTTT
CASSLSAGLTPGELFF
>TRBV6-5|TRBJ2-2|.|many
TGTGCCAGCAGTTTGGGGCCGCGCACCGGGGAGCTGTTTTTT
CASSLGPRTGELFF
>TRBV6-4|TRBJ2-3|TRBD1|few
TGTGCCAGCAGTGCCGGACAGGGCGCAGATACGCAGTATTTT
CASSAGQGADTQYF
>TRBV20-1|TRBJ1-1|TRBD1|.
TGCAGTGCTAGAGATCGGCAGGGGGGATACACTGAAGCTTTCTTT
CSARDRQGGYTEAFF
>TRBV6-2/TRBV6-3|TRBJ1-4|.|many
TGTGCCAGCAGTTATATGGGGCTTGAAAAACTGTTTTTT
CASSYMGLEKLFF
>TRBV7-9|TRBJ1-6|.|many
TGTGCCAGCAGCCCCCTCTTGAGGGATTCACCCCTCCACTTT
CASSPLLRDSPLHF
>TRBV12-3/TRBV12-4|TRBJ2-2|TRBD2|few
TGTGCCAGCAGCTTAAGACTAGCGGAGAACACCGGGGAGCTGTTTTTT
CASSLRLAENTGELFF
>TRBV7-9|TRBJ1-1|.|.
TGTGCCAGCAGACCCATACCCGGTGAAGGGTCGAAGAACACTGAAGCTTTCTTT
CASRPIPGEGSKNTEAFF
>TRBV4-1|TRBJ1-3|TRBD1|few
TGCGCCAGCAGCCACGGACAGGAGCTTTTCTCTGGAAACACCATATATTTT
CASSHGQELFSGNTIYF
>TRBV7-9|TRBJ1-1|.|.
TGTGCCAGCAGCTTTGTGGGACTGCTGAACACTGAAGCTTTCTTT
CASSFVGLLNTEAFF
>TRBV5-1|TRBJ2-7|.|.
TGCGCCAGCAGCTTAAAGACCGGGCCGGGGGCTGACGAGCAGTACTTC
CASSLKTGPGADEQYF
>TRBV19|TRBJ2-1|TRBD1|few
TGTGCCAGTAGTCCCGACAGGGATAAGTCCTACAATGAGCAGTTCTTC
CASSPDRDKSYNEQFF
>TRBV5-5|TRBJ1-1|TRBD1|.
TGTGCCAGCAGCTTGGCCTGGACAGGGAACACTGAAGCTTTCTTT
CASSLAWTGNTEAFF
>TRBV10-3|TRBJ2-7|TRBD1|many
TGTGCCATCAGTGACCCCTCCGACAGGGTGGGGGCCTACGAGCAGTACTTC
CAISDPSDRVGAYEQYF
>TRBV7-9|TRBJ2-3|.|many
TGTGCCAGCAGCTTACGCGCGGGGACAGATACGCAGTATTTT
CASSLRAGTDTQYF
>TRBV29-1|TRBJ2-7|.|few
TGCAGCGTCCGGGACACCTTGGGGTCCTACGAGCAGTACTTC
CSVRDTLGSYEQYF
>TRBV10-3|TRBJ1-2|.|.
TGTGCCATCAGTGAGCCGGACAGAATTCATGGCTACACCTTC
CAISEPDRIHGYTF
>TRBV4-3|TRBJ2-7|TRBD1|few
TGCGCCAGCAGCCAAGATAGGACAGGCGTCTACGAGCAGTACTTC
CASSQDRTGVYEQYF